This TCR beta chain was documented in a study of cytomegalovirus exposure and HLA in healthy donors. Germline-derived CDR1 and CDR2 are LNHDA and SQIVND (reference sequence). This CDR3 contains 15 residues. V gave up 0 bases and J gave up 3 bases, with 10 bases separating them. The PCR ran on 60 Vbeta and 13 Jbeta primers. The repertoire was sequenced with immunoSEQ multiplex PCR; TCRdb's copy has only in-frame clones and lacks some. The data hold about 160,000 clones, with around 80% observed a single time. This receptor was obtained from a man in his forties in good health and CMV-seronegative. The rearrangement uses TRBV19 and TRBJ2-3; D call uncertain. What was sequenced was PBMCs. CDR3 coding DNA: TGTGCCAGTAGTATAGAACAGAGAAGTACAGATACGCAGTATTTT. Translation: CASSIEQRSTDTQYF.